This T cell receptor beta chain was profiled in a study of shared T cell receptors in the human thymus. Clones were read by immunoSEQ multiplex PCR, and TCRdb kept only the in-frame ones, dropping some. In the table there are 55,000 to 80,000 clones, 90% to 95% of which are singletons. The TCR originated in a human donor. Sample: thymocytes.

CDR3 in amino acids: CASSKGPAGNYGYTF. The CDR3 region has the DNA TGTGCCAGCAGCAAAGGACCTGCAGGGAACTATGGCTACACCTTC. The genes are TRBV21-1 and TRBJ1-2; the D call of TRBD1 is as the table states it, not checked on the DNA. TRBV21-1 is labeled a pseudogene. The CDR3 is made up of 15 amino acids.